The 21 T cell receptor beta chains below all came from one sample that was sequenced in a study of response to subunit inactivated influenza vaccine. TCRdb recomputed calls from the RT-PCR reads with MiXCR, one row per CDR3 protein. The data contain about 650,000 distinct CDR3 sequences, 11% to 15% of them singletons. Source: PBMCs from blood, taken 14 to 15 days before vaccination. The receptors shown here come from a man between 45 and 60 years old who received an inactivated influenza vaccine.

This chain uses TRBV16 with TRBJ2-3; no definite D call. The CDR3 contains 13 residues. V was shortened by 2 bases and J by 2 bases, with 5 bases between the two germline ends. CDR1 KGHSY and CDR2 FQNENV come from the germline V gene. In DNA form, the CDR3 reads TGTGCCAGCAGCCAAAAGTCCACAGATACGCAGTATTTT. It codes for CASSQKSTDTQYF.

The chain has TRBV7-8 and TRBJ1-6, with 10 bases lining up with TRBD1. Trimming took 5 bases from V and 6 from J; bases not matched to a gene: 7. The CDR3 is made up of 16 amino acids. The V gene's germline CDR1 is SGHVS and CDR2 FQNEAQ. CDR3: CASSVRDRGSNSPLHF. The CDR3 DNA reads TGTGCCAGCAGCGTCCGGGACAGGGGCTCTAATTCACCCCTCCACTTT.

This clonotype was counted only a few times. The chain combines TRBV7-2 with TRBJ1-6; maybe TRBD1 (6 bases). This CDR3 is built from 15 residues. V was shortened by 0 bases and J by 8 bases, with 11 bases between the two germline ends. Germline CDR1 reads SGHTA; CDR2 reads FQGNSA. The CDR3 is CASSLAQGLDSPLHF. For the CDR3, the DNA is TGTGCCAGCAGCTTAGCTCAGGGGCTGGATTCACCCCTCCACTTT.

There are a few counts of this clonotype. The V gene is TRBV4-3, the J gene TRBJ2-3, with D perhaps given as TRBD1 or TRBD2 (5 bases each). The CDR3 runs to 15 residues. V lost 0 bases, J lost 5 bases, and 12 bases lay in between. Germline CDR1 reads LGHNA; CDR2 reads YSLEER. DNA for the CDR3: TGCGCCAGCAGCCAAGATGCCAGGGACGAAGATACGCAGTATTTT. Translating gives CASSQDARDEDTQYF.

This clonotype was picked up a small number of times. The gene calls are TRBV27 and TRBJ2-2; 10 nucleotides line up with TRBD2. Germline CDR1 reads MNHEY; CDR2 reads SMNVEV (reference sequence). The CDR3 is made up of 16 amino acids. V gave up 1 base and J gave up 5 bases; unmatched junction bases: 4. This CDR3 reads CASSLLAAGGTGELFF. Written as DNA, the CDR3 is TGTGCCAGCAGTTTATTAGCAGCGGGAGGGACCGGGGAGCTGTTTTTT.

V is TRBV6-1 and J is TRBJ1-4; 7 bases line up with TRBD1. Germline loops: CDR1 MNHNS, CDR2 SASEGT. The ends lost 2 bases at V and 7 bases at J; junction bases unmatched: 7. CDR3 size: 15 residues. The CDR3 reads CASSELMGQSEKLFF. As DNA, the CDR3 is TGTGCCAGCAGTGAATTAATGGGACAGAGTGAAAAACTGTTTTTT.

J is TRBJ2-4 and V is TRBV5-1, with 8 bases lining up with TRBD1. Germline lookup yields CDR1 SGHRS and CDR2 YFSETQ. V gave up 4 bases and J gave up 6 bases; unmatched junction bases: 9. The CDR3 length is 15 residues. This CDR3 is CASSHGQGGTNIQYF. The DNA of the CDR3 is TGCGCCAGCAGCCACGGACAGGGAGGAACAAACATTCAGTACTTC.

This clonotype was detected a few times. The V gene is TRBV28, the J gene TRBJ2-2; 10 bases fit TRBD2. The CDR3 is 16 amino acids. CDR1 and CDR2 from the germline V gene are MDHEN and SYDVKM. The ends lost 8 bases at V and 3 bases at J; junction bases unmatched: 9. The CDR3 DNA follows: TGTGCCAGCGACCCGGCCGGGACTAGCGACACCGGGGAGCTGTTTTTT. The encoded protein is CASDPAGTSDTGELFF.

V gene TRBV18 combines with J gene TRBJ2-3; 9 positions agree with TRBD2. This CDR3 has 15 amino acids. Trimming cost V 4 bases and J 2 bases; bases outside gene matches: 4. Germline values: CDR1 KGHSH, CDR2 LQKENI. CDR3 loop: CASSQLAGDTDTQYF. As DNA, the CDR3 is TGTGCCAGCTCACAACTAGCGGGCGACACAGATACGCAGTATTTT. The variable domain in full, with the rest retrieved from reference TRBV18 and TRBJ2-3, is NAGVMQNPRHLVRRRGQEARLRCSPMKGHSHVYWYRQLPEEGLKFMVYLQKENIIDESGMPKERFSAEFPKEGPSILRIQQVVRGDSAAYFCASSQLAGDTDTQYFGPGTRLTVL.

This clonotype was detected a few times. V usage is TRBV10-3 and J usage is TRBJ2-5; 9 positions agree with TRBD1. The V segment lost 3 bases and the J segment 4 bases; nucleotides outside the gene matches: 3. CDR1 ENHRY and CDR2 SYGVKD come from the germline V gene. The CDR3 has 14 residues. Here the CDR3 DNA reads TGTGCCATCAGTGAAACAGGGGGCATAGAGACCCAGTACTTC. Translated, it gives CAISETGGIETQYF.

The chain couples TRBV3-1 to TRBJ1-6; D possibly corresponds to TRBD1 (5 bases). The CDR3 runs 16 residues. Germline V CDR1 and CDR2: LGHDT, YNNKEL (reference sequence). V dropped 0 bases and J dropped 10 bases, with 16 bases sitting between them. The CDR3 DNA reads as TGTGCCAGCAGCCAAGAGTTTGGAGGGGCAAGGTCACCCCTCCACTTT. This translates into CASSQEFGGARSPLHF.

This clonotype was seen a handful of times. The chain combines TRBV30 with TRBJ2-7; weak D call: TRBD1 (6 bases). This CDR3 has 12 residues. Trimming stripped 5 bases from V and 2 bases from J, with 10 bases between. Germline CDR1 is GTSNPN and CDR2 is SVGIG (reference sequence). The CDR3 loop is CAWADRTYEQYF. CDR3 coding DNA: TGTGCCTGGGCGGACAGAACCTACGAGCAGTACTTC.

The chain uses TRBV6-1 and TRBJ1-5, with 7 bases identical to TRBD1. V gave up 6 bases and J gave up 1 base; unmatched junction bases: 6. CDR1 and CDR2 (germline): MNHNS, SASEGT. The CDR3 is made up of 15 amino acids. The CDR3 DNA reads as TGTGCCAGCAGGCTACAGGGGATGAGCAATCAGCCCCAGCATTTT. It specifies CASRLQGMSNQPQHF.

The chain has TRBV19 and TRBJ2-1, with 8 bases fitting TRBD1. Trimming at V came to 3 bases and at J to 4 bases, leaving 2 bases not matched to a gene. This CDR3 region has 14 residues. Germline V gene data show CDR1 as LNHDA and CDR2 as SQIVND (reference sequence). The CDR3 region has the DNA TGTGCCAGTAGTATCAGGGGGCAATACAATGAGCAGTTCTTC. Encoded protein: CASSIRGQYNEQFF.

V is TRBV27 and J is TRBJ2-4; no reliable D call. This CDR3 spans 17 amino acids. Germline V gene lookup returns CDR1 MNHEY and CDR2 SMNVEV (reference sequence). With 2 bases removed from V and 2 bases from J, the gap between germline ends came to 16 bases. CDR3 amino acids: CASSLGVPMTTKNIQYF. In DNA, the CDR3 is TGTGCCAGCAGTTTAGGGGTCCCAATGACGACCAAAAACATTCAGTACTTC.

The CDR3 is CASSSSSLNTEAFF. The CDR3 coding sequence is TGTGCCAGCAGTTCGTCATCATTGAACACTGAAGCTTTCTTT. The J gene is TRBJ1-1, the V gene TRBV6-5; D unresolved. Germline V gene lookup returns CDR1 MNHEY and CDR2 SVGAGI. This CDR3 spans 14 amino acids. V was pared by 4 bases and J by 0 bases, with 9 bases between.

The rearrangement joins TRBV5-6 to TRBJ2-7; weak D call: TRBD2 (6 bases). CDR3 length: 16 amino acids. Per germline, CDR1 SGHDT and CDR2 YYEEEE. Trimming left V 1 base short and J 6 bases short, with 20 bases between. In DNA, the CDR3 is TGTGCCAGCAGCTTGACTTCGGGCCTAGCGTGGGTCGAGCAGTACTTC. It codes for CASSLTSGLAWVEQYF.

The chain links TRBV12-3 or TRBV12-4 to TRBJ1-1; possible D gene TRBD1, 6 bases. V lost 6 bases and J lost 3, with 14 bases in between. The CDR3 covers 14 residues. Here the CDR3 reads CASRTGRGYTEAFF. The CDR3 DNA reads TGTGCCAGCAGGACAGGACGGGGTTACACTGAAGCTTTCTTT.

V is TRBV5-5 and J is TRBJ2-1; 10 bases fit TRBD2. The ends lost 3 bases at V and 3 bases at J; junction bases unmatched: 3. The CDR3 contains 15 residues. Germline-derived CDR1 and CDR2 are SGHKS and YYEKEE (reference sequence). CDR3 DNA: TGTGCCAGCAGCTCCGGGACTAGCGACTACAATGAGCAGTTCTTC. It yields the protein CASSSGTSDYNEQFF.

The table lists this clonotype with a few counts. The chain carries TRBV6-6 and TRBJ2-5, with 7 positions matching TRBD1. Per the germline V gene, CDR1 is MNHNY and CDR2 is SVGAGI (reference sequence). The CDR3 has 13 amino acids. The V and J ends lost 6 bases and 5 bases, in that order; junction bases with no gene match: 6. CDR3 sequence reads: CASRQGIGETQYF. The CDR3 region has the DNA TGTGCCAGCAGACAGGGGATAGGGGAGACCCAGTACTTC.

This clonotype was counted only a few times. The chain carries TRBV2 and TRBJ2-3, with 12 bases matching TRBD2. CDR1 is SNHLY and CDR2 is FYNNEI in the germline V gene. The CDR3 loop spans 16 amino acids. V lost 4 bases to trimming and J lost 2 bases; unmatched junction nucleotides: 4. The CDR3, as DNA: TGTGCCAGCAGTGGTCGGACTAGCGGGGCCACAGATACGCAGTATTTT. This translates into CASSGRTSGATDTQYF.